Below, 16 T cell receptor beta chains from the same sample are listed, as sequenced in a study of shared clonotypes between healthy human individuals. Using immunoSEQ multiplex PCR, the repertoire was profiled, and TCRdb retains in-frame clones only, with some absent. Of about 600,000 clones listed, around 78% are singletons. Sequences were obtained from PBMCs. Source of these receptors: a woman in her 40s in good health. Some clones in this sample may be carry-over from other donors' samples.

The chain employs TRBV7-9 and TRBJ2-1; D uncertain. The CDR3 length is 16 residues. V lost 5 bases and J lost 2, with 16 bases in between. Germline lookup yields CDR1 SEHNR and CDR2 FQNEAQ (reference sequence). The CDR3 DNA follows: TGTGCCAGCAGCGGATTCGGACGGCGGCCCTACAATGAGCAGTTCTTC. It codes for CASSGFGRRPYNEQFF. Full variable domain (rest looked up from reference TRBV7-9 and TRBJ2-1): DTGVSQNPRHKITKRGQNVTFRCDPISEHNRLYWYRQTLGQGPEFLTYFQNEAQLEKSRLLSDRFSAERPKGSFSTLEIQRTEQGDSAMYLCASSGFGRRPYNEQFFGPGTRLTVL.

This clone was recorded only once. The chain couples TRBV6-5 to TRBJ2-2, with TRBD2 matching 10 bases. The CDR3 runs 13 residues. Germline V gene sequence: CDR1 MNHEY, CDR2 SVGAGI. J lost 3 bases, V lost 11 bases, and 3 bases had no gene match. CDR3: CASGTSDTGELFF. In DNA, the CDR3 is TGTGCCTCCGGGACTAGCGACACCGGGGAGCTGTTTTTT.

The chain is built from TRBV6-4 and TRBJ2-1; 14 bases align to TRBD2. The V gene's germline CDR1 is MRHNA and CDR2 SNTAGT. CDR3 size: 15 residues. Losses at the gene ends were 2 bases for V and 8 bases for J; bases not matched to a gene: 2. The CDR3: CASSDGTSGSDEQFF. In DNA, the CDR3 is TGTGCCAGCAGTGACGGGACTAGCGGGAGCGATGAGCAGTTCTTC.

Concerning this clone: Within the sample, other DNA sequences also encode this same CDR3. The V call is TRBV28, the J call TRBJ2-2, with D possibly TRBD2 on 6 matching bases. CDR1 and CDR2 (germline): MDHEN, SYDVKM. The CDR3 has 14 amino acids. Here the CDR3 DNA reads TGTGATAGCAGTTTAGCACTAGCCAGCGGGGAGCTGTTTTTT. Encoded protein: CDSSLALASGELFF.

In regard to this clone: A far larger clone differs by one base, so this is likely a read error. The V call is TRBV6-5, the J call TRBJ2-7; 9 nucleotides line up with TRBD2. The V gene end was trimmed by 8 bases and the J gene end by 0 bases; junction bases not matched to a gene: 8. CDR1 MNHEY and CDR2 SVGAGI come from the germline V gene. CDR3 length: 15 residues. The CDR3 spells CASAQVAGDSYEQYF. For the CDR3, the DNA is TGTGCCAGCGCGCAGGTAGCGGGAGACTCCTACGAGCAGTACTTC.

The chain couples TRBV6-1 to TRBJ1-1; no definite D call. The CDR3 loop spans 15 amino acids. The germline gives CDR1 MNHNS, CDR2 SASEGT. Trimming pared 2 bases from V and 1 base from J, leaving 11 bases between. The CDR3 sequence: CASSEYGRRNTEAFF. CDR3 nucleotides: TGTGCCAGCAGTGAATATGGCCGCAGGAACACTGAAGCTTTCTTT.

This rearrangement joins TRBV2 to TRBJ2-3; 7 bases line up with TRBD1. Germline CDR1 and CDR2: SNHLY and FYNNEI. CDR3 length equals 14 residues. V lost 8 bases and J lost 5; bases outside the gene matches: 10. In nucleotides, the CDR3 is TGTGCCAGCCGCTCCAGGGGGTCTCAAGATACGCAGTATTTT. This sequence encodes CASRSRGSQDTQYF.

The gene calls are TRBV5-1 and TRBJ1-1; D remains ambiguous. The germline V gene encodes CDR1 SGHRS and CDR2 YFSETQ. Trimming stripped 0 bases from V and 0 bases from J, with 6 bases between. The CDR3 length is 14 residues. The CDR3 nucleotides are TGCGCCAGCAGCTTGGCCCAGATGAACACTGAAGCTTTCTTT. Translating it yields CASSLAQMNTEAFF.

On this clone itself: This may be a read error: a much more frequent sequence differs by one nucleotide. The V gene is TRBV7-2, the J gene TRBJ1-5; unclear D gene. Trimming cost V 3 bases and J 3 bases, with 3 bases left between them. Germline values: CDR1 SGHTA, CDR2 FQGNSA. The CDR3 sequence is 12 residues long. Here the CDR3 DNA reads TGTGCCAGCAGCTTTGACAATCAGCCCCAGCATTTT. Its translation is CASSFDNQPQHF.

This clone showed up many times. The chain has TRBV14 and TRBJ2-5; D gene ambiguous. Trimming removed 3 bases from V and 1 base from J, with 18 bases in between. The CDR3 runs 17 residues. In germline, CDR1 is SGHDN, CDR2 FVKESK. CDR3 coding DNA: TGTGCCAGCAGCCAGAGAAGGAGAGGCCCGACCCAAGAGACCCAGTACTTC. Translated: CASSQRRRGPTQETQYF.

This chain joins TRBV5-1 and TRBJ2-7; D possibly corresponds to TRBD1 (6 bases). The V end lost 0 bases, the J end lost 1 base, and 17 bases lay between the germline ends. This CDR3 is built from 17 residues. Germline V gene sequence: CDR1 SGHRS, CDR2 YFSETQ. In DNA, the CDR3 is TGCGCCAGCAGCTTGGCCAGGGAATGGGGGCCTTCCTACGAGCAGTACTTC. Protein: CASSLAREWGPSYEQYF.

In the case of this clone: A much larger clone differs from this one at a single base, so this may be a read error. The genes are TRBV30 and TRBJ1-5; 7 bases map to TRBD1. The tail of the sequence fits TRBJ2-3 better, so the J call may be wrong. CDR1 is GTSNPN and CDR2 is SVGIG in the germline V gene (reference sequence). This CDR3 comprises 13 residues. The CDR3 spells CAWSVGGNQPQYF. CDR3 sequence (DNA): TGTGCCTGGAGTGTAGGGGGCAATCAGCCCCAGTATTTT.

This clone was counted at least ten times. The sample has other DNA sequences that encode this CDR3 too. This chain connects TRBV19 to TRBJ2-1; D ambiguous. CDR1 and CDR2 (germline): LNHDA, SQIVND (reference sequence). V was pared by 9 bases and J by 4 bases, with 7 bases between. This CDR3 region has 11 residues. CDR3: CASTQYNEQFF. The CDR3 DNA follows: TGTGCCAGCACCCAATACAATGAGCAGTTCTTC.

As regards this clone: The germline gene is not matched at one end of the junction; a read error may be the cause. The chain carries TRBV7-9 and TRBJ1-5; a weak D match, TRBD1 (5 bases). Germline CDR1 is SEHNR and CDR2 is FQNEAQ (reference sequence). This CDR3 contains 15 residues. The CDR3 here is CASSAGHLSNQPQHF. The CDR3 bases are TGTGCCAGCAGCGCCGGACACCTCAGCAATCAGCCCCAGCACTTT.

Ten or more counts support this clone. CDR3: CASSDDRGNTEAFF. The CDR3 nucleotides read TGTGCCAGCAGTGACGACAGGGGGAACACTGAAGCTTTCTTT. The chain joins TRBV6-4 to TRBJ1-1; the match to TRBD1 covers 8 bases. Germline trimming cut 2 bases from V and 1 base from J; bases unmatched to any gene: 0. The CDR3 is made up of 14 amino acids. CDR1 MRHNA and CDR2 SNTAGT come from the germline V gene.

V usage is TRBV5-4 and J usage is TRBJ2-7; perhaps TRBD1 as D (5 bases). This CDR3 is built from 15 residues. Trimming shortened V by 1 base and J by 6 bases, and 17 bases separated the two germline ends. Per the germline V gene, CDR1 is SGHNT and CDR2 is YYREEE (reference sequence). The CDR3 sequence: CASSLLRDSGSEQYF. The CDR3 DNA follows: TGTGCCAGCAGCTTGCTCAGGGATTCTGGGTCCGAGCAGTACTTC.